This T cell receptor beta chain originates from a study of OX40 agonist ivuxolimab in advanced cancers. As for the study more broadly: The costimulatory receptor OX40 (CD134) was targeted by ivuxolimab, a fully human IgG2 agonistic monoclonal antibody. Intravenous ivuxolimab was administered to patients every 2 weeks at six dose levels: 0.01, 0.1, 0.3, 1.5, 3 and 10 mg/kg. Of the approximately 54 patients in dose escalation, around 19 had hepatocellular carcinoma, some 15 had melanoma, 9 had renal cell carcinoma and 9 had head and neck cancer. A male proportion of around 83% and a mean age of 60 years, ranging from 23 to 79, were recorded for the dose-escalation cohort. Patients were allowed to have had prior anti-PD-1, anti-PD-L1 or anti-CTLA-4 therapy, and approximately 39% of the dose-escalation patients had been treated with checkpoint inhibitors. Partial responses occurred in three dose-escalation patients, of whom one had hepatocellular carcinoma and two had cutaneous melanoma. The point of sequencing TCRbeta in the periphery was to test whether ivuxolimab changed TCR sequence diversity and drove clonal T-cell expansion. The paper covers the monotherapy dose-escalation part of the phase I ivuxolimab trial, which included N of about 50 patients.

Taken from the germline V gene, the CDR1 and CDR2 loops are MNHNS and SASEGT. The CDR3 runs 15 residues from the cysteine to the phenylalanine. The entry retains the CDR3 DNA only, 45 bases that are in frame from base 1. Ends trimmed: V by 3 bases, J by 0 bases; bases unmatched to a gene: 2. With respect to this clone: Its antigen has not been determined. With a much larger clone just one base away, this may be a read error. The same CDR3 also results from other DNA sequences found in this sample.

Genomic DNA was extracted from sorted cells for sequencing of the TCRbeta CDR3 region. The immunoSEQ Assay was used to sequence the TCRbeta CDR3 regions. The table comes from immuneACCESS by way of TCRdb, which keeps in-frame sequences with V and J called. Part of the clones is missing from these tables; in studies checked, under half for an unresolved V gene and the rest for unknown reasons. Here the sample has approximately 7,000 clones; around 80% occur a single time. The ten largest clones take up roughly 70% of the sample. What the work shows at the level of the full study, not this receptor alone: At doses of 0.1 to 3.0 mg/kg, clonal expansion of both CD4+ and CD8+ blood T cells was observed from baseline to week 6. Low levels of normalized T-cell clonal expansion were also seen in some nonresponding patients. On average, CD8+ T cells showed more expanded clones than CD4+ T cells after ivuxolimab. In the 0.1-3.0 mg/kg groups, partial responders had among the lowest normalized peripheral clonal expansion, particularly in CD8+ T cells. The antigen specificity of the peripheral T cells that underwent clonal expansion was not determined.

The trial excluded patients who had a history of autoimmune disease or who were on systemic immunosuppression. Peripheral blood for TCR sequencing was collected from all dose cohorts at baseline, on cycle 4 day 1, and on cycle 7 day 1. The samples were drawn from a first-in-human, open-label, multicenter phase I dose-escalation trial of ivuxolimab. Adults with locally advanced or metastatic melanoma, renal cell, hepatocellular, or head and neck squamous cell carcinoma were enrolled in the trial. CD4+ and CD8+ T cells were sorted separately from peripheral blood before TCR sequencing. The specimen was CD4+ or CD8+ T cells sorted from blood, collected in a trial of the OX40 agonist ivuxolimab. This clonotype was sampled from an adult with an advanced solid tumor such as melanoma, head and neck, liver or kidney cancer. The sequence joins TRBV6-1 to TRBJ1-3, with 7 central nucleotides matching TRBD1. The nucleotides read TGTGCCAGCAGTGAGGACAGGAACTCTGGAAACACCATATATTTT. Its translation reads: CASSEDRNSGNTIYF.